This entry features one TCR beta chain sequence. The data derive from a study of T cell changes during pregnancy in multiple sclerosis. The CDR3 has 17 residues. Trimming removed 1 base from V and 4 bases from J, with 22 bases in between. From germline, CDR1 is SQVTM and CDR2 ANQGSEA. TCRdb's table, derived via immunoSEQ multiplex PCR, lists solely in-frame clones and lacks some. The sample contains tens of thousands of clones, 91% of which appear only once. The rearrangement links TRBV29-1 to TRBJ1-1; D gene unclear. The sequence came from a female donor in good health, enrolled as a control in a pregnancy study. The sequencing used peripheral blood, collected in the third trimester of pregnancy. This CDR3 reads CSVEGRRAPSGSTEAFF. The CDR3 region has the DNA TGCAGCGTTGAAGGGCGCCGGGCCCCTAGCGGGTCCACTGAAGCTTTCTTT.